This passage covers 9 T cell receptor beta chains from one sample sequenced in a study of shared clonotypes between healthy human individuals. Method: immunoSEQ multiplex PCR; TCRdb's copy keeps in-frame clones and lacks some. The repertoire has approximately 1.5 million clones, approximately 98.5% of them found once; the top ten carry approximately 0.4%. The sequenced sample consisted of naive CD4+ T cells sorted from blood. Subset of the sample: CD45RA+ positively selected. Receptor source: a man between 25 and 39 years old in good health.

The rearrangement joins TRBV7-2 to TRBJ2-2, with D hard to call. Trimming removed 5 bases from V and 0 bases from J, with 13 bases in between. Germline values: CDR1 SGHTA, CDR2 FQGNSA. This CDR3 comprises 16 residues. DNA of the CDR3: TGTGCCAGCAGCCCGCTGGTGGCAGCGAACACCGGGGAGCTGTTTTTT. Its protein product is CASSPLVAANTGELFF.

V usage is TRBV28 and J usage is TRBJ1-5; 12 bases are a match to TRBD1. In germline, CDR1 is MDHEN, CDR2 SYDVKM. The J segment lost 1 base and the V segment lost 7 bases, leaving 5 bases of the junction unmatched. This CDR3 is 16 amino acids long. The CDR3 spells CASIGTGGWSNQPQHF. CDR3 in DNA: TGTGCCAGCATCGGGACAGGGGGCTGGAGCAATCAGCCCCAGCATTTT.

The V gene is TRBV5-4, the J gene TRBJ2-1, with 9 bases fitting TRBD1. From germline, CDR1 is SGHNT and CDR2 YYREEE (reference sequence). There are 15 residues in the CDR3. The trim removed 4 bases at V and 5 bases at J, leaving 7 bases unmatched. CDR3 nucleotide sequence: TGTGCCAGCAGCACTGGGGGACAGGGCGACAATGAGCAGTTCTTC. Its protein is CASSTGGQGDNEQFF.

V is TRBV28 and J is TRBJ1-1, with 7 positions matching TRBD1. With 4 bases clipped from V and 10 bases from J, the junction kept 15 bases outside the gene matches. Germline assignment: CDR1 MDHEN and CDR2 SYDVKM. This CDR3 contains 15 residues. In nucleotides, the CDR3 is TGTGCCAGCAGTTCCTTTGCCCGGGACAGCCTGGGAGCTTTCTTT. It specifies CASSSFARDSLGAFF.

V and J are TRBV5-8 and TRBJ1-5; D call uncertain. In germline, CDR1 is SGHTS, CDR2 YDEGEE. This CDR3 spans 15 amino acids. V was trimmed by 4 bases and J by 5 bases, leaving 16 bases between them. As DNA, the CDR3 is TGTGCCAGCAGCCCCAACCAAAGTGTCTATCAGCCCCAGCATTTT. Amino acids: CASSPNQSVYQPQHF.

The chain carries TRBV18 and TRBJ2-7; D may match TRBD1 or TRBD2 (5 bases each). Germline CDR1 and CDR2: KGHSH and LQKENI. V lost 3 bases and J lost 0, with 12 bases in between. This CDR3 contains 15 residues. CDR3 coding DNA: TGTGCCAGCTCACCCCAGGGTACTAGCTCCTACGAGCAGTACTTC. Residues: CASSPQGTSSYEQYF.

This chain connects TRBV28 to TRBJ1-1; D possibly corresponds to TRBD1 (5 bases). The germline V gene has CDR1 MDHEN and CDR2 SYDVKM. The V end was cut by 4 bases, the J end by 4 bases, with 16 bases between. This CDR3 comprises 15 residues. In DNA form, the CDR3 reads TGTGCCAGCAGTTCCATGCCCGGGGGAGGCACTGAAGCTTTCTTT. It codes for CASSSMPGGGTEAFF. Supplemented by reference TRBV28 and TRBJ1-1, the full variable domain reads DVKVTQSSRYLVKRTGEKVFLECVQDMDHENMFWYRQDPGLGLRLIYFSYDVKMKEKGDIPEGYSVSREKKERFSLILESASTNQTSMYLCASSSMPGGGTEAFFGQGTRLTVV.

The chain combines TRBV13 with TRBJ2-7; D gene ambiguous. The germline V gene has CDR1 PRHDT and CDR2 FYEKMQ (reference sequence). V lost 3 bases to trimming and J lost 2 bases, with 11 bases between them. The CDR3 has 14 amino acids. CDR3 region: CASSFGIIAYEQYF. In nucleotides, the CDR3 is TGTGCCAGCAGCTTTGGTATTATAGCCTACGAGCAGTACTTC.

In its sample, this clone was seen once. This chain joins TRBV5-4 and TRBJ2-1, with 8 bases aligning to TRBD2. This CDR3 is built from 17 residues. V lost 4 bases, J lost 6 bases, and 15 bases stayed unmatched. Germline CDR1 reads SGHNT; CDR2 reads YYREEE (reference sequence). The CDR3 reads CASSRGLKRESGNEQFF. For the CDR3, the DNA is TGTGCCAGCAGCAGGGGGTTAAAGCGGGAGTCCGGCAATGAGCAGTTCTTC.